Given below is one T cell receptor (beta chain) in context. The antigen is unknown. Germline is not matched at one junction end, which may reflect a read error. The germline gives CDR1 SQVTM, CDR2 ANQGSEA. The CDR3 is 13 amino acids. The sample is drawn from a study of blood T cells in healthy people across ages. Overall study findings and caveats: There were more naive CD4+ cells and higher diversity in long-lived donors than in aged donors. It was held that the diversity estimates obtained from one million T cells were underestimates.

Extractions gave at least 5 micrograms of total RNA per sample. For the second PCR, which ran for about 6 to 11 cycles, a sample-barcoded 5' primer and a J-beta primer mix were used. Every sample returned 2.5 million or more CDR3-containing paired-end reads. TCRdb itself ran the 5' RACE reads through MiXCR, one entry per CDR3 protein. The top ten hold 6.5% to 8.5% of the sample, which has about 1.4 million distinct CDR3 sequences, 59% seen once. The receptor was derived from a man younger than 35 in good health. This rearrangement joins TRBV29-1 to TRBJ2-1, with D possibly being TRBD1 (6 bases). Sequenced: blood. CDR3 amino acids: CNVGQRSYNEQFF. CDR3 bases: TGCAACGTTGGACAGCGCTCCTACAATGAGCAGTTCTTC.